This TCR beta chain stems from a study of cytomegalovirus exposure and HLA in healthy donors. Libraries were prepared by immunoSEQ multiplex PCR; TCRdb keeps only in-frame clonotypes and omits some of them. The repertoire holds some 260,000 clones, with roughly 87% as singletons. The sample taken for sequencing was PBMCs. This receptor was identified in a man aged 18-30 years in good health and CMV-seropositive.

The CDR3 reads CASSSTGGYEQYF. The CDR3 DNA is TGTGCCAGCAGCTCGACAGGGGGCTACGAGCAGTACTTC. The V and J genes are TRBV7-9 and TRBJ2-7; TRBD1 matches 9 bases. J was trimmed by 3 bases and V by 4 bases; bases with no gene match: 1. CDR1 and CDR2 from the germline V gene are SEHNR and FQNEAQ (reference sequence). This CDR3 spans 13 amino acids.